The present TCR beta chain was sequenced within a study of cytomegalovirus exposure and HLA in healthy donors. As regards this clone: What it binds is unknown.

The V end lost 2 bases, the J end lost 1 base, and 6 bases lay between the germline ends. The germline CDR1 and CDR2 sequences are SGHTA and FQGNSA. The CDR3 is 15 amino acids. Study results and caveats: For cytomegalovirus status, the classifier reportedly gave diagnoses with high specificity and sensitivity. According to the study, 160 or so TCR beta chains were cytomegalovirus-associated. Data from an earlier analysis indicated that most TCR beta V segments were productive either about 87% or about 30% of the time.

Both 60 Vbeta primers and 13 Jbeta primers went into the PCR. Generated by immunoSEQ multiplex PCR, the TCRdb table keeps only in-frame clones and is missing some. The profile covers under 110,000 clones, with roughly 80% appearing a single time and roughly 3.9% taken by the ten largest. The receptor was derived from a man aged 55 to 70 in good health and CMV-seronegative. Sequences were obtained from PBMCs. The chain has TRBV7-2 and TRBJ2-6; no firm D call. Here the CDR3 reads CASSLSPSGANVLTF. The CDR3 nucleotides read TGTGCCAGCAGCTTATCCCCATCTGGGGCCAACGTCCTGACTTTC.